The entry below gives a single TCR beta chain sequence along with its context. The template used for profiling TCR beta VDJ and CDR3 was genomic DNA. Each CDR3 protein is one row after TCRdb ran MiXCR on the reads. The sample holds over 150,000 distinct CDR3 sequences; around 50% are singletons and the top ten take under 15%. The data originate from a study of CD8+CD57+ T cells in acquired aplastic anemia. Before being chosen for sequencing, patients had shown CD8+CD57+ cell expansion by flow cytometry. Everyone among the patients had severe acquired aplastic anemia. CDR3 length: 11 residues. The germline CDR1 and CDR2 sequences are DFQATT and SNEGSKA (reference sequence). V lost 3 bases and J lost 8, with 8 bases in between.

The TCR comes from a human donor with aplastic anemia. The chain is built from TRBV20-1 and TRBJ2-1, with D perhaps matching TRBD2 (6 bases). Sequencing was performed on sorted CD4+, CD8+, or CD8+CD57+ T cells (not recorded which) from PBMCs. CDR3 coding DNA: TGCAGTGCTAGTACGGGGGATGAGCAGTTCTTC. This codes for CSASTGDEQFF.